The next 20 T cell receptor beta chains were all read from a single sample in a study of T cell changes during pregnancy in multiple sclerosis. Only in-frame clones appear in the TCRdb table, and some are missing; sequencing was by immunoSEQ multiplex PCR. This sample has approximately 63,000 clones, with nearly 95% found just once. The sample here was CD8+ T cells from peripheral blood mononuclear cells, taken in the third trimester of pregnancy. Receptor source: a female donor with multiple sclerosis, enrolled in a pregnancy study.

V is TRBV7-9 and J is TRBJ2-7; the D gene is possibly TRBD1 (5 bases). Germline CDR1 and CDR2: SEHNR and FQNEAQ (reference sequence). Trimming took off 4 bases at V and 2 bases at J, with 18 bases between the two ends. The CDR3 length is 16 residues. CDR3: CASSSDSSNNPYEQYF. CDR3 nucleotide sequence: TGTGCCAGCAGCTCAGACAGCTCTAACAACCCCTACGAGCAGTACTTC.

The chain is built from TRBV5-4 and TRBJ2-1, with D possibly matching TRBD2 (5 bases). The length of the CDR3 is 13 residues. The germline CDR1 and CDR2 sequences are SGHNT and YYREEE (reference sequence). Trimming took 2 bases from V and 6 from J, leaving 9 bases between them. CDR3 in amino acids: CASSFGVVNEQFF. The CDR3 region has the DNA TGTGCCAGCAGCTTCGGGGTAGTCAATGAGCAGTTCTTC. Full variable domain (outside the CDR3, taken from reference TRBV5-4 and TRBJ2-1): ETGVTQSPTHLIKTRGQQVTLRCSSQSGHNTVSWYQQALGQGPQFIFQYYREEENGRGNFPPRFSGLQFPNYSSELNVNALELDDSALYLCASSFGVVNEQFFGPGTRLTVL.

The V call is TRBV27, the J call TRBJ1-1; D ambiguous. This CDR3 region has 15 residues. Trimming stripped 5 bases from V and 3 bases from J, with 16 bases between. The germline CDR1 and CDR2 sequences are MNHEY and SMNVEV (reference sequence). The CDR3 sequence: CASSGLEGLDTEAFF. The CDR3, as DNA: TGTGCCAGCAGTGGACTAGAGGGTCTGGACACTGAAGCTTTCTTT.

CDR3 sequence: CASSIIQGDNEKLFF. CDR3 nucleotides: TGTGCCAGCAGCATTATACAGGGCGACAATGAAAAACTGTTTTTT. This chain joins TRBV7-9 and TRBJ1-4; D perhaps matches TRBD1 (6 bases). Trimming removed 5 bases at V and 5 bases at J, with 15 bases between. CDR1 SEHNR and CDR2 FQNEAQ come from the germline V gene (reference sequence). There are 15 residues in the CDR3. Using reference TRBV7-9 and TRBJ1-4 for the parts outside the CDR3, the full variable domain is DTGVSQNPRHKITKRGQNVTFRCDPISEHNRLYWYRQTLGQGPEFLTYFQNEAQLEKSRLLSDRFSAERPKGSFSTLEIQRTEQGDSAMYLCASSIIQGDNEKLFFGSGTQLSVL.

The chain joins TRBV2 to TRBJ2-1; weak D call: TRBD2 (7 bases). This CDR3 spans 11 amino acids. Germline assignment: CDR1 SNHLY and CDR2 FYNNEI. Trimming took off 6 bases at V and 15 bases at J, with 15 bases between the two ends. The DNA for the CDR3 is TGTGCCAGCAGGGGGGGGCAGGAGGGGTTCTTC. It codes for CASRGGQEGFF.

The rearrangement uses TRBV6-5 and TRBJ2-3; TRBD2 is a possible D gene (6 bases). The V and J ends lost 0 bases and 4 bases respectively, with 11 bases between them. The CDR3 has 15 residues. Germline V gene sequence: CDR1 MNHEY, CDR2 SVGAGI. CDR3 in DNA: TGTGCCAGCAGTTACTCGACTTTAGCGGCAGATACGCAGTATTTT. It specifies CASSYSTLAADTQYF.

V is TRBV2 and J is TRBJ2-7, with 8 bases identical to TRBD2. The V gene's germline CDR1 is SNHLY and CDR2 FYNNEI. The junction had 8 bases not matched to a gene; V was cut back by 4 bases and J by 0 bases. The CDR3 totals 16 residues. CDR3 coding DNA: TGTGCCAGCAGTGTCCTTAGCGGGATAAGCTCCTACGAGCAGTACTTC. This codes for CASSVLSGISSYEQYF.

The chain is built from TRBV19 and TRBJ1-2, with D hard to call. Germline values: CDR1 LNHDA, CDR2 SQIVND (reference sequence). The CDR3 sequence is 12 residues long. V dropped 5 bases and J dropped 1 base, with 5 bases sitting between them. CDR3 sequence: CASSQRNYGYTF. CDR3 nucleotide sequence: TGTGCCAGTAGTCAGCGTAACTATGGCTACACCTTC.

The chain uses TRBV7-6 and TRBJ2-7; D is possibly TRBD2 (5 bases). This CDR3 spans 16 amino acids. Per germline, CDR1 SGHVS and CDR2 FNYEAQ. V gave up 4 bases and J gave up 5 bases, with 21 bases separating them. The CDR3 protein is CASSSSIGRVTDEQYF. In DNA, the CDR3 is TGTGCCAGCAGCTCCTCTATAGGGCGGGTAACCGACGAGCAGTACTTC.

The chain uses TRBV6-1 and TRBJ1-1; D gene uncertain. Trimming stripped 0 bases from V and 6 bases from J, with 17 bases between. CDR1 and CDR2 from the germline V gene are MNHNS and SASEGT. This CDR3 comprises 16 residues. DNA for the CDR3: TGTGCCAGCAGTGAAGCGCGAGAAGGCGGAGGGCCTGAAGCTTTCTTT. It is translated as CASSEAREGGGPEAFF.

The gene calls are TRBV7-9 and TRBJ2-7; perhaps TRBD1 as D (5 bases). The V gene lost 5 bases and the J gene lost 1 base, with 18 bases spanning the gap. The germline V gene has CDR1 SEHNR and CDR2 FQNEAQ (reference sequence). The CDR3 is made up of 16 amino acids. CDR3 DNA sequence: TGTGCCAGCAGCCTATCCTTGGGGCCGAAATCCTACGAGCAGTACTTC. This encodes CASSLSLGPKSYEQYF.

The CDR3 nucleotides read TGTGCCAGCAGTTACTTTGGCCAGAATAGCTACACCTTC. Protein sequence: CASSYFGQNSYTF. The rearrangement links TRBV6-6 to TRBJ1-2; D ambiguous. CDR3 size: 13 residues. Germline values: CDR1 MNHNY, CDR2 SVGAGI (reference sequence). Trimming shortened V by 1 base and J by 9 bases, and 12 bases separated the two germline ends.

V is TRBV27 and J is TRBJ2-3, with a possible D match to TRBD2 (5 bases). Trimming took 7 bases from V and 6 from J, leaving 14 bases between them. The CDR3 contains 13 residues. CDR1 MNHEY and CDR2 SMNVEV come from the germline V gene (reference sequence). CDR3 loop: CASTSLRGDTQYF. In DNA, the CDR3 is TGTGCCAGCACTTCCCTTCGGGGTGATACGCAGTATTTT.

This clone was found once. The CDR3 region has the DNA TGTGCCAGCAGCCTATCCGCTAATACGCAGTATTTT. Protein: CASSLSANTQYF. This chain links TRBV11-2 with TRBJ2-3; unclear D gene. The V gene's germline CDR1 is SGHAT and CDR2 FQNNGV. CDR3 length equals 12 residues. The V end was cut by 5 bases, the J end by 7 bases, with 10 bases between.

This chain connects TRBV30 to TRBJ2-7, with a weak D call TRBD1 (6 bases). V was shortened by 4 bases and J by 0 bases, with 10 bases between the two germline ends. CDR1 is GTSNPN, CDR2 SVGIG, per germline (reference sequence). The CDR3 is made up of 13 amino acids. The CDR3 spells CAWNDRSSYEQYF. The CDR3 nucleotides read TGTGCCTGGAATGACAGGAGCTCCTACGAGCAGTACTTC.

V gene TRBV28 combines with J gene TRBJ2-2, with TRBD2 matching 11 bases. The CDR3 is 15 residues long. J lost 9 bases, V lost 6 bases, and 9 bases had no gene match. In germline, CDR1 is MDHEN, CDR2 SYDVKM. CDR3 bases: TGTGCCAGCAGCTACCTAGCGGGAGGACGGAGGGAGCTGTTTTTT. It specifies CASSYLAGGRRELFF.

This chain uses TRBV28 with TRBJ2-1; 10 bases align to TRBD1. The V gene's germline CDR1 is MDHEN and CDR2 SYDVKM. This CDR3 is built from 15 residues. V was pared by 7 bases and J by 4 bases, with 7 bases of the junction left unmatched. CDR3 in amino acids: CASTAEGQGYNEQFF. DNA of the CDR3: TGTGCCAGCACCGCTGAGGGACAGGGGTACAATGAGCAGTTCTTC. The entire variable domain, with the rest obtained from reference TRBV28 and TRBJ2-1, is as follows: DVKVTQSSRYLVKRTGEKVFLECVQDMDHENMFWYRQDPGLGLRLIYFSYDVKMKEKGDIPEGYSVSREKKERFSLILESASTNQTSMYLCASTAEGQGYNEQFFGPGTRLTVL.

V gene TRBV29-1 combines with J gene TRBJ1-3; possible D gene TRBD1, 6 bases. Germline lookup yields CDR1 SQVTM and CDR2 ANQGSEA. The CDR3 length is 15 residues. With 5 bases removed from V and 1 base from J, the gap between germline ends came to 15 bases. The CDR3 DNA follows: TGCAGCGTTCGAACGCAAGGGGGATCTGGAAACACCATATATTTT. Translating it yields CSVRTQGGSGNTIYF.

The genes are TRBV4-3 and TRBJ1-2, with unresolved D. Looked up from germline, CDR1 is LGHNA and CDR2 is YSLEER. V was shortened by 0 bases and J by 6 bases, with 17 bases between the two germline ends. This CDR3 has 16 residues. The CDR3 protein is CASSQDVVGGFDGYTF. The CDR3 DNA reads TGCGCCAGCAGCCAAGATGTTGTCGGAGGGTTCGATGGCTACACCTTC.

The chain links TRBV19 to TRBJ2-1; D call uncertain. Germline CDR1 reads LNHDA; CDR2 reads SQIVND (reference sequence). The CDR3 sequence is 17 residues long. V was trimmed by 0 bases and J by 0 bases, leaving 12 bases between them. CDR3 residues: CASSIDHKYYSYNEQFF. CDR3 coding DNA: TGTGCCAGTAGTATAGATCATAAATACTACTCCTACAATGAGCAGTTCTTC.